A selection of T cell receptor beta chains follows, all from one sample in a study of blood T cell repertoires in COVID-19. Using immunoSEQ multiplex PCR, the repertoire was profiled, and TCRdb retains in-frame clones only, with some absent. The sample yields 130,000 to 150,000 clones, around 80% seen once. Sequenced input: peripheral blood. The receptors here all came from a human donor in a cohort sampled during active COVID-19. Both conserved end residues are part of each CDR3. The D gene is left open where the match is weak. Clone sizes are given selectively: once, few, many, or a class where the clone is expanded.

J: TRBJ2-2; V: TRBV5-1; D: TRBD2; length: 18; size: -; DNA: TGCGCCAGCAGCTTGGAGCCCATCGGGGGGGCGAACACCGGGGAGCTGTTTTTT; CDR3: CASSLEPIGGANTGELFF
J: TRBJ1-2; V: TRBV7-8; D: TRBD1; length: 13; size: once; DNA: TGTGCCAGCAGCCCCCAGGGGGCAGGTGGCTACACCTTC; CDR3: CASSPQGAGGYTF
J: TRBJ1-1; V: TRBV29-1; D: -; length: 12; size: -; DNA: TGCAGCGTTGAAAGGGGGGGCACTGAAGCTTTCTTT; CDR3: CSVERGGTEAFF
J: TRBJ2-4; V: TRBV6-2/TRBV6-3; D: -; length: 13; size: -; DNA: TGTGCCAGCAGTCCCGTAGCCAAAAACATTCAGTACTTC; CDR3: CASSPVAKNIQYF
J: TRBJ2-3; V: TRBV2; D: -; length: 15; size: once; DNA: TGTGCCAGCAGTGTGGGGGCCTCCCGTGCAGATACGCAGTATTTT; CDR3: CASSVGASRADTQYF
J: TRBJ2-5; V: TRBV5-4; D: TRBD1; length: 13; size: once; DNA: TGTGCCAGCAGATTAACAGGGGAAGAGACCCAGTACTTC; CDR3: CASRLTGEETQYF
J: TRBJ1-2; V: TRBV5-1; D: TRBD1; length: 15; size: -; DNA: TGCGCCAGCAGCTCAGGGGGCGCAGATAACTATGGCTACACCTTC; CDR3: CASSSGGADNYGYTF
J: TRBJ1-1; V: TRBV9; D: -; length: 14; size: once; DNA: TGTGCCAGCAGCCCCTCGAACTTGAACACTGAAGCTTTCTTT; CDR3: CASSPSNLNTEAFF
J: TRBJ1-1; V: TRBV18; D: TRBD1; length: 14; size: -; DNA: TGTGCCAGCTCAAGTGACAGGGGGCAGGTTGAAGCTTTCTTT; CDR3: CASSSDRGQVEAFF
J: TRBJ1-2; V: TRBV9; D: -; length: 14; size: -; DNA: TGTGCCAGCAGCGTAGAGGTGGCCGGGTTTGGCTACACCTTC; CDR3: CASSVEVAGFGYTF
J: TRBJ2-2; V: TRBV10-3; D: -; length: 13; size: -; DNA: TGTGCCATCGGGGCAGGGATGTCCGGGGAGCTGTTTTTT; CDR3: CAIGAGMSGELFF
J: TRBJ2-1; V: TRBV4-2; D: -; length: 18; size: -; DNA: TGTGCCAGCAGCCAAGATCGGCGGACAGTTGGCCGGATTAATGAGCAGTTCTTC; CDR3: CASSQDRRTVGRINEQFF
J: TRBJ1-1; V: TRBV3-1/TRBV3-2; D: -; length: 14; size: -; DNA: TGTGCCAGCAGCCAAATTCAGGGTTGGACTGAAGCTTTCTTT; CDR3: CASSQIQGWTEAFF
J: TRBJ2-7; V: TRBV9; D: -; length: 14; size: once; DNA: TGTGCCAGCAGCGCGACAGATATCTCCTACGAGCAGTACTTC; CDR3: CASSATDISYEQYF
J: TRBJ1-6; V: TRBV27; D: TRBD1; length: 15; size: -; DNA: TGTGCCAGCACTTTAAGGGGACAGTCCCTTTCACCCCTCCACTTT; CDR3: CASTLRGQSLSPLHF
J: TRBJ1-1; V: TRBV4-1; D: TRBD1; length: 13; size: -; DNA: TGCGCCAGCAGGGGACAGGGGGCCACTGAAGCTTTCTTT; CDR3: CASRGQGATEAFF
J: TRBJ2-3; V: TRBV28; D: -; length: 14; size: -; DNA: TGTGCCAGCAGTTCAGGAGGGGAGACAGATACGCAGTATTTT; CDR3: CASSSGGETDTQYF
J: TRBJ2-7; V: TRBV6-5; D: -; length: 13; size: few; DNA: TGTGCCAGCGGTTACGGACAAACCTACGAGCAGTACTTC; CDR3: CASGYGQTYEQYF
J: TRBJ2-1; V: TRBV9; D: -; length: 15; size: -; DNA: TGTGCCAGCAGCGTAGGCGGGGGCCCACCCAATGAGCAGTTCTTC; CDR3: CASSVGGGPPNEQFF
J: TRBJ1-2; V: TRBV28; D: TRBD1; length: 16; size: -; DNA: TGTGCCAGCAGCACACCCCACAGGGGGCGTATCTATGGCTACACCTTC; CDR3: CASSTPHRGRIYGYTF
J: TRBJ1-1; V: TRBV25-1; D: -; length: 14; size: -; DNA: TGTGCCAGCATTGGGAACAGGAGGAACACTGAAGCTTTCTTT; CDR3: CASIGNRRNTEAFF
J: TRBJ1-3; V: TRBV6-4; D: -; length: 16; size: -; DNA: TGTGCCAGCAGTGACCCCAAAGACCCGACGGGGGACACCATATATTTT; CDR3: CASSDPKDPTGDTIYF
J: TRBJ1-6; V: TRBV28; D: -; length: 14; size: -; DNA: TGTGCCAGCACCGTTCCCGGACTGCTGAGGTCCCTCCACTTT; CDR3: CASTVPGLLRSLHF
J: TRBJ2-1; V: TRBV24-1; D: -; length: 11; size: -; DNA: TGTGCCACCAGTGAGGGGGCCCGCTTGGTCTTC; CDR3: CATSEGARLVF
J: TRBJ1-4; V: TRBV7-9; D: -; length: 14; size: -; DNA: TGTGCCAGCAGCTTCGGAGCAACTAATGAAAAACTGTTTTTT; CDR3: CASSFGATNEKLFF
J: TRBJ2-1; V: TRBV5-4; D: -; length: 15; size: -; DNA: TGTGCCAGCAGCTTGGACCGGACAGCATACAATGAGCAGTTCTTC; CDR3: CASSLDRTAYNEQFF
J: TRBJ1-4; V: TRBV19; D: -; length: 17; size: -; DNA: TGTGCCAGTAGTTCCCCGGTACGCGGGGGGAGAAATGAAAAACTGTTTTTT; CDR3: CASSSPVRGGRNEKLFF
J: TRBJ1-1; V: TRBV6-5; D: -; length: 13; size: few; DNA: TGTGCCAGCAGCCCGGACAGTTGGACTGAAGCTTTCTTT; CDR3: CASSPDSWTEAFF
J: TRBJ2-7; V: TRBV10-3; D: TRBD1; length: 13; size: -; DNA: TGTGCCACCTCAGACAGGGCGTCCTACGAGCAGTACTTC; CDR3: CATSDRASYEQYF
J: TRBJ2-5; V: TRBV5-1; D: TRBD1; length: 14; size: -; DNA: TGCGCCAGCTTTGTCGGACAGGGCCAAGAGACCCAGTACTTC; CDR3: CASFVGQGQETQYF
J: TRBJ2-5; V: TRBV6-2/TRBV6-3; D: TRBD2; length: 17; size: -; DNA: TGTGCCAGCAGCCCTCCCAGACTAGCGGGGGGGCAAGAGACCCAGTACTTC; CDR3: CASSPPRLAGGQETQYF
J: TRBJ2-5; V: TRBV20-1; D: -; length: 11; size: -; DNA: TGCAGTGAGGTACAGAGAGAGACCCAGTACTTC; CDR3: CSEVQRETQYF
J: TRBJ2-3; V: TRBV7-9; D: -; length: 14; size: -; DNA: TGTGCCAGCAGCCAAATCAGTAGCACAGATACGCAGTATTTT; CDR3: CASSQISSTDTQYF
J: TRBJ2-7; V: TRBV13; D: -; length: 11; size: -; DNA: TGTGCCAGCAGCTTCACCTACGAGCAGTACTTC; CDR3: CASSFTYEQYF
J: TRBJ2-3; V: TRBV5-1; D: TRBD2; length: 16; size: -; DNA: TGCGCCAGCAGCTCTGCCACTAGCGGGGGCGCAGATACGCAGTATTTT; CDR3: CASSSATSGGADTQYF
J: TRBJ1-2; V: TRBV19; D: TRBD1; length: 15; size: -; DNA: TGTGCCAGTAGTATCACCCCCAGGACAGGGGGTGGCTACACCTTC; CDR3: CASSITPRTGGGYTF
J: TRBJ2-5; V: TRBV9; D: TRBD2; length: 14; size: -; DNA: TGTGCCAGCAGCGAGCGGGGGGGAGGTGAGACCCAGTACTTC; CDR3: CASSERGGGETQYF
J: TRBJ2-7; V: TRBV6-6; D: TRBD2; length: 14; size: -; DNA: TGTGCCAGCAGCCTGGGGGGGTTTGGGTACGAGCAGTACTTC; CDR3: CASSLGGFGYEQYF